This T cell receptor beta chain was sequenced in a study of T cell responses to AZD1222 COVID-19 vaccine. The germline V gene encodes CDR1 SGHNT and CDR2 YENEEA. The CDR3 length is 15 residues. V trimming: 4 bases; J trimming: 0 bases; junction bases outside the gene matches: 1. General observations from the study: Baseline serology detected seropositivity in only five or six AZD1222 recipients. Among the donors, most were white British and more were female, and clonal diversity was possibly underestimated. Repertoires were sampled only after the peak T cell response. Dominant at 160-218 and 743-854, vaccine-associated CD4 TCRs also spanned spike.

A note on this clone: Its cognate antigen is unknown.

The data were produced by immunoSEQ multiplex PCR, yet TCRdb's version contains in-frame clones alone and is incomplete. The table records under 150,000 clones, roughly 93% of them present only once. Material: peripheral blood, obtained on day 0 of AZD1222 vaccination. The chain has TRBV11-3 and TRBJ2-1, with 9 bases lining up with TRBD2. This sequence was found in an adult in good health. DNA of the CDR3: TGTGCCAGCAGCTCTAGCGGGGTCTCCTACAATGAGCAGTTCTTC. Translating it yields CASSSSGVSYNEQFF.